The following is a T cell receptor beta chain sequence with its context. Its antigen is unknown. This specimen comes from a study of T cell repertoires and HLA-DP antigens. Study summary: Pre-culture CD4+ samples used roughly 1,200 ng DNA versus about 200 ng for CD137+CD4+ sorts. Study findings and constraints: A non-physiological HeLa system presented antigen to total CD4+ responders.

The CDR3 loop spans 14 amino acids. The V and J ends lost 2 bases and 4 bases respectively, with 12 bases between them. Germline CDR1 and CDR2: GTSNPN and SVGIG (reference sequence). Libraries were prepared by immunoSEQ multiplex PCR; TCRdb keeps only in-frame clonotypes and omits some of them. The sample records about 73,000 clones, around 80% being singletons. The sequenced sample consisted of CD4+ T cells from PBMCs. The clonotype was recovered from a man in his 60s in good health and CMV-seronegative. V gene TRBV30 combines with J gene TRBJ2-1; D perhaps matches TRBD1 (7 bases). CDR3 DNA sequence: TGTGCCTGGAGTATACAGGGGACTTACAATGAGCAGTTCTTC. Translation gives CAWSIQGTYNEQFF. The whole variable domain, remainder taken from reference TRBV30 and TRBJ2-1, is SQTIHQWPATLVQPVGSPLSLECTVEGTSNPNLYWYRQAAGRGLQLLFYSVGIGQISSEVPQNLSASRPQDRQFILSSKKLLLSDSGFYLCAWSIQGTYNEQFFGPGTRLTVL.